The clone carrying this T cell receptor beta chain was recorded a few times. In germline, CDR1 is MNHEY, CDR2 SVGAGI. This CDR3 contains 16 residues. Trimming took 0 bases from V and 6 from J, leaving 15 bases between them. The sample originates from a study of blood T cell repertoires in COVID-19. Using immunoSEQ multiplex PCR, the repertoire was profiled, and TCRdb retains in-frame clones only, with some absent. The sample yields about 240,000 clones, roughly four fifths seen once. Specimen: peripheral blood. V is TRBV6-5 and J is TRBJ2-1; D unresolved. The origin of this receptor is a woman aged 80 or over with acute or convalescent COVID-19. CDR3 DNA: TGTGCCAGCAGTTACTCGTCTAGAAGTCCCCCCAATGAGCAGTTCTTC. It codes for CASSYSSRSPPNEQFF.